This record looks at one TCR beta chain sequence and its context. Its antigen is unidentified. This entry belongs to a study of cytomegalovirus exposure and HLA in healthy donors. The PCR contained 60 Vbeta and 13 Jbeta primers. The protocol was immunoSEQ multiplex PCR, while the TCRdb copy is restricted to in-frame clones and leaves out a portion. The sample records more than 95,000 clones, around 10% being singletons. V was clipped by 1 base and J by 9 bases; unmatched bases: 5. The CDR3 sequence is 14 residues long. The germline V gene encodes CDR1 SGHVS and CDR2 FNYEAQ. General study findings and limits: Per a later analysis, about 17,000 TCR beta sequences showed association with HLA alleles at 0.05 false discovery rate.

The receptor was isolated from a man aged 35 to 55 in good health and CMV-seropositive. Sequencing was done on a sample of PBMCs. V gene TRBV7-6 combines with J gene TRBJ2-1, with 8 bases lining up with TRBD2. CDR3 protein: CASSLGLASREQFF. CDR3 DNA: TGTGCCAGCAGCTTAGGACTAGCGAGCCGTGAGCAGTTCTTC.